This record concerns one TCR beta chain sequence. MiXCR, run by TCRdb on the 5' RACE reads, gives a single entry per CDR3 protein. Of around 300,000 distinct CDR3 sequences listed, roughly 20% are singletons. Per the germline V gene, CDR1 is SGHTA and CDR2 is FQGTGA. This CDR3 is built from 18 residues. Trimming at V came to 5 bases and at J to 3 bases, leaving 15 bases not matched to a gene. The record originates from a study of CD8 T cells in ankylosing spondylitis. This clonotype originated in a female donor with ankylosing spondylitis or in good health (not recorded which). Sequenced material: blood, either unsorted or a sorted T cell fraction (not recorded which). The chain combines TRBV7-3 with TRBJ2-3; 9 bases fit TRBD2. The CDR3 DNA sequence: TGTGCCAGCAGCCCCCCCGCGCGGGCGGGAGGGAGGACAGATACGCAGTATTTT. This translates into CASSPPARAGGRTDTQYF.